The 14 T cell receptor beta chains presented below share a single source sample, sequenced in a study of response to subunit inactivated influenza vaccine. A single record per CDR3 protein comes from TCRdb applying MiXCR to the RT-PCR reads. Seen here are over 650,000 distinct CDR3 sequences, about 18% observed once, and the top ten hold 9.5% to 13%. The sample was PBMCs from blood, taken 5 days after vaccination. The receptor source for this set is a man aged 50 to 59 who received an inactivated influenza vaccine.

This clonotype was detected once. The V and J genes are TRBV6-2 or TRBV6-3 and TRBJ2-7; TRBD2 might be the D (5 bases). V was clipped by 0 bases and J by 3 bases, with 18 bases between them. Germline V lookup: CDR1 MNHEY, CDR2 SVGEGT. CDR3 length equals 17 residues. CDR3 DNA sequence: TGTGCCAGCAGTTACTCCCGTAAAAGAGGGTCTTACTACGAGCAGTACTTC. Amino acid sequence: CASSYSRKRGSYYEQYF.

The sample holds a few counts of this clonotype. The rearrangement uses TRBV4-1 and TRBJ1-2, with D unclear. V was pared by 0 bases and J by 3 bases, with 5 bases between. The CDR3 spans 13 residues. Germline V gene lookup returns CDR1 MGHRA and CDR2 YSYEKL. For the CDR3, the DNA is TGCGCCAGCAGCCAAGAACAGTACTATGGCTACACCTTC. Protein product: CASSQEQYYGYTF.

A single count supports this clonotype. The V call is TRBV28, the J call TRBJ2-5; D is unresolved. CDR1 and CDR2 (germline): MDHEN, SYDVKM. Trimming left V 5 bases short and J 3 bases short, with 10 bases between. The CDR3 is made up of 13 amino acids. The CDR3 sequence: CASSPGIEETQYF. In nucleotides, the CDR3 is TGTGCCAGCAGTCCAGGAATCGAAGAGACCCAGTACTTC.

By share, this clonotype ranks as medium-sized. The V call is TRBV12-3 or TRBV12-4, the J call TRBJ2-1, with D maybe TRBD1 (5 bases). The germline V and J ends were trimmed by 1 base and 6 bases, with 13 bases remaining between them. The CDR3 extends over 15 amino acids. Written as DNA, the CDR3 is TGTGCCAGCAGTTTAGGGGGTGGGGCCCCCAATGAGCAGTTCTTC. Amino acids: CASSLGGGAPNEQFF.

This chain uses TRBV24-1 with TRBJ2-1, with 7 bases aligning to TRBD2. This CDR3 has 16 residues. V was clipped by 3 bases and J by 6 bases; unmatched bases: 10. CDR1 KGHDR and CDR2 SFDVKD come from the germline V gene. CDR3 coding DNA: TGTGCCACCAGTGATGGCGGCGGGAGTAGAGGCAATGAGCAGTTCTTC. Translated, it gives CATSDGGGSRGNEQFF.

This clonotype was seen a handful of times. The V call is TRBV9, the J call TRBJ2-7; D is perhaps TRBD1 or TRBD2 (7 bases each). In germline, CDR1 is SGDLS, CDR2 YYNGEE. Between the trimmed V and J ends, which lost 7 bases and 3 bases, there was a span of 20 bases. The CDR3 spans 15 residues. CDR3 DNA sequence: TGTGCCAGCGCGCGTGGGGGGGACAGTTTCTACGAGCAGTACTTC. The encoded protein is CASARGGDSFYEQYF.

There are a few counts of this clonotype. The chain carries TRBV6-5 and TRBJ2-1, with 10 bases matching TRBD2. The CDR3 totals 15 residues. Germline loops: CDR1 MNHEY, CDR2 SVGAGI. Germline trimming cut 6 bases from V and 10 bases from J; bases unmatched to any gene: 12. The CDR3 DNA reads TGTGCCAGCAGCCTTACTAGCGGGGCGGGAGGGGAGCAGTTCTTC. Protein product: CASSLTSGAGGEQFF.

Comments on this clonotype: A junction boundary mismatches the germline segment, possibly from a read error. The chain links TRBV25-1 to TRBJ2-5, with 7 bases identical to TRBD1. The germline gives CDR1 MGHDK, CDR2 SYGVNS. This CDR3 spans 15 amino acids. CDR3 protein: CASSASTGYQETRYF. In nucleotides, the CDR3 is TGTGCCAGCAGTGCTTCGACAGGGTACCAAGAGACCCGGTACTTC.

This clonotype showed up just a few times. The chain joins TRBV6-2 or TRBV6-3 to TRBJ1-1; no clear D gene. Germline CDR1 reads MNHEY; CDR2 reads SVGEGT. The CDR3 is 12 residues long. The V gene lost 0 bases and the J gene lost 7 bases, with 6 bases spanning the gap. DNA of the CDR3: TGTGCCAGCAGTTACTCCCAGCTTGAAGCTTTCTTT. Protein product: CASSYSQLEAFF.

This CDR3 reads CASSFSMRQGGYQPQHF. The DNA of the CDR3 is TGTGCCAGCAGTTTCTCAATGAGACAGGGAGGTTATCAGCCCCAGCATTTT. The J gene is TRBJ1-5, the V gene TRBV27, with 7 bases matching TRBD1. The CDR3 covers 17 residues. V lost 3 bases, J lost 5 bases, and 13 bases stayed unmatched. Germline V lookup: CDR1 MNHEY, CDR2 SMNVEV (reference sequence).

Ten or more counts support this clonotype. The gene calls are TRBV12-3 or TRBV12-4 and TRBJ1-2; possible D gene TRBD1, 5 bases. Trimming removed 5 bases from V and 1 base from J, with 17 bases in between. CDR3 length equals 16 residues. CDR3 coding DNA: TGTGCCAGCAGTCACTCAACGGGGGGGTTTAACTATGGCTACACCTTC. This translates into CASSHSTGGFNYGYTF.

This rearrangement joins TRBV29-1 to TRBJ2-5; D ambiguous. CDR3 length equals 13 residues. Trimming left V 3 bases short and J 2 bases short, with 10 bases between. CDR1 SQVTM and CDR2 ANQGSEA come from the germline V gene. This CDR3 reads CSVDQALQETQYF. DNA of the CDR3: TGCAGCGTTGACCAGGCCCTACAAGAGACCCAGTACTTC.

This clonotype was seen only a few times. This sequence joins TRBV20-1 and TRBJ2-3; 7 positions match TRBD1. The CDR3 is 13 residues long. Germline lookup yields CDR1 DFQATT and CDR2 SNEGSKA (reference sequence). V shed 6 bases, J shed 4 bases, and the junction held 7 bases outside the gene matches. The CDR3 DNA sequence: TGCAGTGCCAAAAGACAGGGTCCAGATACGCAGTATTTT. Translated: CSAKRQGPDTQYF.

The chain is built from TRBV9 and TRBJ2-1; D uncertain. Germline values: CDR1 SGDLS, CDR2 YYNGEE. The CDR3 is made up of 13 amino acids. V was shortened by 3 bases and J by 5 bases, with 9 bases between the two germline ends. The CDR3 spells CASSAQEHNEQFF. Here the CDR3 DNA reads TGTGCCAGCAGCGCCCAAGAGCACAATGAGCAGTTCTTC.